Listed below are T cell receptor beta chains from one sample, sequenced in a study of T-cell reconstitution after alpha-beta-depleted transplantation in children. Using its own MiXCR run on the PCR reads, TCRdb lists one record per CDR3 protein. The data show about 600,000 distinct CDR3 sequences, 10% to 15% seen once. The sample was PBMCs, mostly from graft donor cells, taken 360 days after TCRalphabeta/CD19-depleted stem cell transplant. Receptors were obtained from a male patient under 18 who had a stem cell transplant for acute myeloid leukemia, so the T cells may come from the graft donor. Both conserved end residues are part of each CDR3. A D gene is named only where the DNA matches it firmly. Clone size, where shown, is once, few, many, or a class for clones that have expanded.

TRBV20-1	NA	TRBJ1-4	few	CSARGRLGLFF	TGCAGTGCTAGGGGTCGCTTAGGACTGTTTTTT
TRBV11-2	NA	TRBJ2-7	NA	CASSWLGESHEQYF	TGTGCCAGCAGCTGGTTAGGGGAGTCCCACGAGCAGTACTTC
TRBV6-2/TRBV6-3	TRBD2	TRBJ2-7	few	CASSASPLAGALYEQYF	TGTGCCAGCAGTGCCTCCCCTTTAGCGGGAGCTCTCTACGAGCAGTACTTC
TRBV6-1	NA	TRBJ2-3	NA	CASTVAAGGRDTQYF	NA
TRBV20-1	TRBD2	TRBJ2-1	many	CSARNPLAGGKYNEQFF	TGCAGTGCTAGGAACCCGCTAGCGGGAGGGAAATACAATGAGCAGTTCTTC
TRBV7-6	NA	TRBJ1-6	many	CASSLAPPGANSPLHF	TGTGCCAGCAGCTTAGCCCCACCAGGCGCTAATTCACCCCTCCACTTT
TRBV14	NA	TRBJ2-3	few	CASSQDWQGITDTQYF	TGTGCCAGCAGCCAAGATTGGCAGGGTATCACAGATACGCAGTATTTT
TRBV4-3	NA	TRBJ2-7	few	CASSQERVFYEQYF	TGCGCCAGCAGCCAAGAAAGGGTTTTTTACGAGCAGTACTTC
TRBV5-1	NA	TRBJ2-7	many	CASTPTPGPFYEQYF	TGCGCCAGCACACCTACGCCAGGCCCGTTTTACGAGCAGTACTTC
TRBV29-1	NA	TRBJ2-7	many	CSVETIYEQYF	TGCAGCGTTGAGACCATCTACGAGCAGTACTTC
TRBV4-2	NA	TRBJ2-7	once	CASSQTSAYEQYF	TGTGCCAGCAGCCAAACGTCTGCCTACGAGCAGTACTTC
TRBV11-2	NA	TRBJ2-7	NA	CASSFAVSYEQYF	TGTGCCAGCAGCTTCGCAGTCTCCTACGAGCAGTACTTC
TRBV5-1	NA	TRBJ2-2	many	CASSWDNAGELFF	TGCGCCAGCAGCTGGGACAACGCCGGGGAGCTGTTTTTT
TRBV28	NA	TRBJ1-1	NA	CACLNLQGRNTEAFF	TGTGCCTGTCTAAACCTGCAGGGAAGAAACACTGAAGCTTTCTTT
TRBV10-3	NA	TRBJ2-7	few	CAISEDTSEQYF	TGTGCCATCAGTGAGGACACTTCCGAGCAGTACTTC
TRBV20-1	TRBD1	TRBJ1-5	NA	CCASLRQGTINQPQHF	TGCTGTGCTAGCCTTCGACAGGGGACAATCAATCAGCCCCAGCATTTT
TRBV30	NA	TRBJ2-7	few	CAWSVGQVYEQYF	TGTGCCTGGAGTGTCGGACAAGTCTACGAGCAGTACTTC
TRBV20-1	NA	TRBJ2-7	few	CSARGGGGQAKNSPYEQYF	TGCAGTGCTAGAGGTGGGGGAGGACAGGCTAAAAACAGCCCCTACGAGCAGTACTTC
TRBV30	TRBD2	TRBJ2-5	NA	CAWVTSGRETQYF	TGTGCCTGGGTGACTAGCGGGAGAGAGACCCAGTACTTC
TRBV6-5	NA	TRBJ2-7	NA	CASSYSRGTTSYEQYF	TGTGCCAGCAGTTACTCGAGGGGGACAACGTCCTACGAGCAGTACTTC
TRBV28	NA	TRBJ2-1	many	CASSFFRGTRGSNEQFF	TGTGCCAGCAGTTTCTTCCGGGGGACGAGGGGGAGTAATGAGCAGTTCTTC
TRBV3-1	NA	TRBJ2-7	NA	CASSPAVDEQYF	TGTGCCAGCAGCCCGGCGGTGGACGAGCAGTACTTC
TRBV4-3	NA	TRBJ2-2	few	CASSQDPLVGGAPNTGELFF	TGCGCCAGCAGCCAAGATCCCCTAGTCGGTGGGGCCCCAAACACCGGGGAGCTGTTTTTT
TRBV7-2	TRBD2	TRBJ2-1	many	CASSLARLADNEQFF	TGTGCCAGCAGCTTAGCGCGCCTAGCGGACAATGAGCAGTTCTTC
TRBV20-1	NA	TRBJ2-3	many	CSARRGTTLDTQYF	TGCAGTGCTAGACGCGGGACAACTTTAGATACGCAGTATTTT
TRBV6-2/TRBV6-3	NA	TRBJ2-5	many	CASTVGPPKGETQYF	TGTGCCAGCACCGTCGGCCCCCCGAAAGGGGAGACCCAGTACTTC
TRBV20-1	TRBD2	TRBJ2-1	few	CSATSSSGSSYNEQFF	TGCAGTGCTACCAGCTCTAGCGGGAGCTCCTACAATGAGCAGTTCTTC
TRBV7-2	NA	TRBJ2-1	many	CASSSSGLLYNEQFF	TGTGCCAGCAGCTCGAGCGGACTCCTCTACAATGAGCAGTTCTTC
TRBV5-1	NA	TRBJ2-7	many	CASSLRAETYEQYF	TGCGCCAGCAGCTTACGGGCCGAGACCTACGAGCAGTACTTC
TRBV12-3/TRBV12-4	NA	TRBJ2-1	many	CASSLGGGEQFF	TGTGCCAGCAGTTTAGGCGGCGGTGAGCAGTTCTTC
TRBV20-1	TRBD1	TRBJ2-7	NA	CSARVPRTGIAYEQYF	TGCAGTGCTAGAGTCCCTAGGACAGGGATTGCCTACGAGCAGTACTTC
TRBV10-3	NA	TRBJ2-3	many	CAIRSEGVPDTQYF	TGTGCCATCAGATCAGAAGGGGTCCCAGATACGCAGTATTTT
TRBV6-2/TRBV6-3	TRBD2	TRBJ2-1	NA	CASSYSGTSGRGNEQFF	TGTGCCAGCAGTTACTCAGGGACTAGCGGGAGGGGCAATGAGCAGTTCTTC
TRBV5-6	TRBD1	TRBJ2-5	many	CASSSIFRDREETQYF	TGTGCCAGCAGCTCGATCTTCCGGGACAGGGAAGAGACCCAGTACTTC
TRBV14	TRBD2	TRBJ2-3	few	CASSRVWSGSLSTDTQYF	TGTGCCAGCAGCCGGGTTTGGAGCGGGAGCCTTAGCACAGATACGCAGTATTTT